These T cell receptor beta chains were read from a single sample in a study of blood T cell repertoires in COVID-19. Produced via immunoSEQ multiplex PCR; TCRdb's table is partial and in-frame only. The sample lists 200,000 to 250,000 clones; approximately 87% were seen once. Specimen: PBMCs or T cells enriched from blood (not recorded which). Receptors were obtained from a woman in her forties or fifties in a cohort exposed to, infected with or recovered from COVID-19 (not recorded which). Each CDR3 is given with its conserved first and last residue. The D gene is left open where the match is weak. Clone size is stated in some rows and not others, as once, few, many or a class when expanded.

clone size	V gene	J gene	D gene	CDR3 protein	CDR3 DNA
once	TRBV27	TRBJ1-1	.	CASSLRGYTEAFF	TGTGCCAGCAGCCTTAGGGGGTACACTGAAGCTTTCTTT
.	TRBV4-1	TRBJ2-2	.	CASSPPGQNTGELFF	TGCGCCAGCAGCCCTCCGGGACAGAACACCGGGGAGCTGTTTTTT
.	TRBV5-8	TRBJ1-4	.	CASSLYQGGGEKLFF	TGTGCCAGCAGCTTGTACCAGGGAGGAGGGGAAAAACTGTTTTTT
.	TRBV7-2	TRBJ1-5	.	CASSLDRSNQPQHF	TGTGCCAGCAGCTTAGACAGGAGCAATCAGCCCCAGCATTTT
.	TRBV4-3	TRBJ2-3	TRBD2	CASSQAGLAADTQYF	TGCGCCAGCAGCCAAGCGGGACTAGCAGCAGATACGCAGTATTTT
.	TRBV7-6	TRBJ2-2	.	CASSLAGGQTTGELFF	TGTGCCAGCAGCTTAGCGGGGGGGCAGACCACCGGGGAGCTGTTTTTT
.	TRBV3-1/TRBV3-2	TRBJ2-1	TRBD2	CASSQVGAGGPGNEQFF	TGTGCCAGCAGCCAAGTCGGAGCGGGGGGGCCGGGTAATGAGCAGTTCTTC
.	TRBV7-6	TRBJ1-6	.	CASSKTSGDNSPLHF	TGTGCCAGCAGCAAGACGTCCGGGGATAATTCACCCCTCCACTTT
.	TRBV7-9	TRBJ1-5	.	CASSPDRGQPQHF	TGTGCCAGCAGCCCAGACCGGGGTCAGCCCCAGCATTTT
.	TRBV3-1/TRBV3-2	TRBJ1-2	.	CASSQDPQTYGYTF	TGTGCCAGCAGCCAAGATCCACAGACCTATGGCTACACCTTC
.	TRBV19	TRBJ1-1	.	CASSIRVNTEAFF	TGTGCCAGTAGTATACGGGTGAACACTGAAGCTTTCTTT
.	TRBV13	TRBJ1-1	.	CASSSLGQPNTEAFF	TGTGCCAGCAGCTCCTTGGGGCAGCCGAACACTGAAGCTTTCTTT
.	TRBV7-2	TRBJ1-1	.	CASSRVQGLGTEAFF	TGTGCCAGCAGCAGAGTTCAGGGTCTAGGCACTGAAGCTTTCTTT
.	TRBV27	TRBJ1-2	TRBD1	CASSSPGQGAFGYTF	TGTGCCAGCAGTTCCCCGGGACAGGGGGCTTTTGGCTACACCTTC
.	TRBV6-5	TRBJ1-1	.	CASRATFRGTEAFF	TGTGCCAGCAGGGCGACGTTCCGAGGCACTGAAGCTTTCTTT
.	TRBV6-2/TRBV6-3	TRBJ2-2	.	CASSLGGAGRTGELFF	TGTGCCAGCAGCCTAGGGGGGGCTGGGCGCACCGGGGAGCTGTTTTTT
.	TRBV6-5	TRBJ1-4	.	CASSYSDGGNEKLFF	TGTGCCAGCAGTTACTCGGACGGAGGGAATGAAAAACTGTTTTTT
.	TRBV20-1	TRBJ1-5	TRBD1	CSASPTPGTGTHSNQPQHF	TGCAGTGCTAGTCCTACCCCCGGGACAGGCACCCATAGCAATCAGCCCCAGCATTTT
.	TRBV3-1/TRBV3-2	TRBJ1-3	.	CASSRRGAGNTIYF	TGTGCCAGCAGCCGACGGGGGGCCGGAAACACCATATATTTT
.	TRBV27	TRBJ1-2	.	CASSLLRGYGYTF	TGTGCCAGCAGTTTACTCAGGGGATATGGCTACACCTTC
.	TRBV12-3/TRBV12-4	TRBJ1-2	.	CASNRDHYGYTF	TGTGCCAGTAACAGGGACCATTATGGCTACACCTTC
.	TRBV5-8	TRBJ2-1	TRBD2	CASSPGGNFYNEQFF	TGTGCCAGCAGCCCCGGGGGGAACTTTTACAATGAGCAGTTCTTC
few	TRBV12-3/TRBV12-4	TRBJ1-2	TRBD1	CASSLDRGYGYTF	TGTGCCAGCAGTTTAGACAGGGGCTATGGCTACACCTTC
.	TRBV7-2	TRBJ2-2	TRBD2	CASSLGPGLAQTGELFF	TGTGCCAGCAGCCTCGGGCCGGGACTAGCACAAACCGGGGAGCTGTTTTTT
.	TRBV28	TRBJ2-7	TRBD1	CASSPLDPGTGWEQYF	TGTGCCAGCAGCCCACTCGATCCCGGGACAGGTTGGGAGCAGTACTTC
.	TRBV18	TRBJ1-6	.	CASSRSILDNSPLHF	TGTGCCAGCTCGCGGTCTATTTTGGATAATTCACCCCTCCACTTT
.	TRBV28	TRBJ2-7	TRBD2	CASTPGGPSREQYF	TGTGCCAGTACCCCGGGGGGGCCTTCGCGGGAGCAGTACTTC
.	TRBV30	TRBJ1-4	.	CAWSPPAVEKLFF	TGTGCCTGGAGTCCCCCGGCGGTTGAAAAACTGTTTTTT
.	TRBV5-1	TRBJ1-6	.	CASSLEGQGRNSPLHF	TGCGCCAGCAGCTTGGAGGGGCAGGGGCGAAATTCACCCCTCCACTTT
.	TRBV20-1	TRBJ1-2	.	CSAARGFGYTF	TGCAGTGCTGCTAGGGGCTTTGGCTACACCTTC
.	TRBV7-2	TRBJ2-3	TRBD1	CASSLVNTGGFRTDTQYF	TGTGCCAGCAGCTTAGTCAACACAGGGGGCTTTAGGACAGATACGCAGTATTTT
.	TRBV7-9	TRBJ2-2	TRBD1	CASSFVAGGNGELFF	TGTGCCAGCAGCTTCGTGGCAGGGGGCAACGGGGAGCTGTTTTTT
.	TRBV13	TRBJ2-2	.	CASSTRRANTGELFF	TGTGCCAGCAGCACCCGCAGGGCGAACACCGGGGAGCTGTTTTTT
.	TRBV5-6	TRBJ1-3	.	CASSLVGASSGNTIYF	TGTGCCAGCAGCTTGGTAGGGGCGAGCTCTGGAAACACCATATATTTT
.	TRBV7-2	TRBJ2-3	TRBD2	CASRRNGGGITDTQYF	TGTGCCAGCAGGCGGAATGGCGGGGGGATCACAGATACGCAGTATTTT
.	TRBV3-1/TRBV3-2	TRBJ2-5	.	CASSHRGGPVETQYF	TGTGCCAGCAGCCACCGCGGGGGCCCAGTAGAGACCCAGTACTTC